This T cell receptor beta chain appears in the sequencing data of a study of regulatory T cells in long-lasting Graves disease. Researchers made TCR beta libraries by using iRepertoire HTBI primers and running Arm-PCR on CDR3 regions. Via MiXCR, TCRdb re-called the multiplex PCR reads, giving one row per CDR3 protein. The sample lists 550,000 or so distinct CDR3 sequences; 12% were seen once. Time point indicated: newly diagnosed GD, antithyroid drugs for less than 3 months. The TCR library was made from RNA extracted from PBMCs. EDTA tubes received around 9 milliliters of collected peripheral blood. These records were also assigned to another study, of T cells in Graves' hyperthyroidism and ophthalmopathy. As reported in that work: Researchers ran a first-round RT-PCR on the TCR CDR3 using the HTBI primer set. In the analysis, a 13 V-J model separated ophthalmopathy from stable hyperthyroidism.

Sequencing used peripheral blood mononuclear cells (PBMCs), obtained at new diagnosis, from a patient treated with antithyroid drugs. The clonotype originates from a woman in her 30s with Graves disease.

CDR3 residues: CSARDRSDTEAFF. The CDR3 DNA sequence: TGCAGTGCTAGAGATCGTTCGGACACTGAAGCTTTCTTT. J is TRBJ1-1 and V is TRBV20-1; D unresolved. The CDR3 covers 13 residues. V dropped 0 bases and J dropped 3 bases, with 8 bases sitting between them. The germline CDR1 and CDR2 sequences are DFQATT and SNEGSKA (reference sequence).